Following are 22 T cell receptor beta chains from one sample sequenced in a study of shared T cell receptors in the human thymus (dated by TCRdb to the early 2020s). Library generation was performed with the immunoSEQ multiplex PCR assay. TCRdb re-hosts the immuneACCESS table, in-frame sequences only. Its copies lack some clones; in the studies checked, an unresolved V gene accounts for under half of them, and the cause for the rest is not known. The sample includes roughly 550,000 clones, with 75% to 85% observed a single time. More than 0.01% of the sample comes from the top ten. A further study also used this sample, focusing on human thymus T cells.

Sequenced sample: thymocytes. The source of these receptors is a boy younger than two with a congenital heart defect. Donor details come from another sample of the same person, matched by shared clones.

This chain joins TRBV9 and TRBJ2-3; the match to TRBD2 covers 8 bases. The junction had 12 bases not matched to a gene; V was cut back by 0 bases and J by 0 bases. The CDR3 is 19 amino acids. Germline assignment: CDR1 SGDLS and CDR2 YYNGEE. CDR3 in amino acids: CASSVGEELADPSTDTQYF. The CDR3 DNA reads TGTGCCAGCAGCGTAGGTGAGGAACTAGCGGACCCTAGCACAGATACGCAGTATTTT.

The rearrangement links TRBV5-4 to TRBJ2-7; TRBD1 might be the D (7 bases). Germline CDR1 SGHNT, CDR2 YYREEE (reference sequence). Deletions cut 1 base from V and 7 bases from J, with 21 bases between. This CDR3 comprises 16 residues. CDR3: CASSLRTGQRAGEQYF. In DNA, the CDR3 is TGTGCCAGCAGCTTGAGAACGGGACAGAGGGCGGGGGAGCAGTACTTC.

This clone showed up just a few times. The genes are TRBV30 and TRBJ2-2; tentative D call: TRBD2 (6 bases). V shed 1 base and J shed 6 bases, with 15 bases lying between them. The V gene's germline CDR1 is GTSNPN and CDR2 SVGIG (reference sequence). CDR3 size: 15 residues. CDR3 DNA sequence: TGTGCCTGGAGTGGTGGGACTCCCCTCGCCGGGGAGCTGTTTTTT. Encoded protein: CAWSGGTPLAGELFF.

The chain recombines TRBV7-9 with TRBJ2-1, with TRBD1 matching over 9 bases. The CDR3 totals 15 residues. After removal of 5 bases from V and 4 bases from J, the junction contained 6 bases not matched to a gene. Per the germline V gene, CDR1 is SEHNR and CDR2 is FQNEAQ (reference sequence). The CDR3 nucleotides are TGTGCCAGCAGCGTCCGGGACAGGGATTACAATGAGCAGTTCTTC. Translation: CASSVRDRDYNEQFF.

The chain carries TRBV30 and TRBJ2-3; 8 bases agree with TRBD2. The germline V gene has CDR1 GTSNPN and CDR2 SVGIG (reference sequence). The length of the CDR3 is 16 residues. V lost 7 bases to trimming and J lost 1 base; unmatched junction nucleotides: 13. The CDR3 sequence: CALLAGPLRGTDTQYF. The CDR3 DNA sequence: TGTGCCTTGTTAGCGGGACCTCTTCGCGGCACAGATACGCAGTATTTT.

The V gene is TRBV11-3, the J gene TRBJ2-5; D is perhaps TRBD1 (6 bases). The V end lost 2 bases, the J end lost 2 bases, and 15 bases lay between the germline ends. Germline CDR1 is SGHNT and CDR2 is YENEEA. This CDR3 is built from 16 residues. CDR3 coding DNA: TGTGCCAGCAGCTTAATCCCACCAAGGGGGCAAGAGACCCAGTACTTC. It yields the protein CASSLIPPRGQETQYF.

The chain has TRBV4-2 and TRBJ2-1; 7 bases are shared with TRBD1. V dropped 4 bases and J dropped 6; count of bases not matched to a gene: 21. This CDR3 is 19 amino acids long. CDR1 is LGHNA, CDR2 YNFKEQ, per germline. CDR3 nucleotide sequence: TGTGCCAGCAGCCCCGACCTAAGTCCCTTTAAGGGGGCGGTCAATGAGCAGTTCTTC. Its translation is CASSPDLSPFKGAVNEQFF.

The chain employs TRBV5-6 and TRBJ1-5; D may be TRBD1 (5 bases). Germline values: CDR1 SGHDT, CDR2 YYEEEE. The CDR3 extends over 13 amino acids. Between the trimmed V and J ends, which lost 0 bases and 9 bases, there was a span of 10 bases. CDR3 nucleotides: TGTGCCAGCAGCTTGGGGTGGGGGGGGCCCCAGCATTTT. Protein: CASSLGWGGPQHF.

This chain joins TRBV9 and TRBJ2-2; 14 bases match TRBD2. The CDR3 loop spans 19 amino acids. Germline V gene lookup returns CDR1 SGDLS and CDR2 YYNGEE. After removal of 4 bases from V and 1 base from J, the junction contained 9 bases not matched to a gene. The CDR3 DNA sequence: TGTGCCAGCAGCCCCCGGATCGGACTAGCGGGAGGGAACACCGGGGAGCTGTTTTTT. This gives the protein CASSPRIGLAGGNTGELFF. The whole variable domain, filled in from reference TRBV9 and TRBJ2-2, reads DSGVTQTPKHLITATGQRVTLRCSPRSGDLSVYWYQQSLDQGLQFLIQYYNGEERAKGNILERFSAQQFPDLHSELNLSSLELGDSALYFCASSPRIGLAGGNTGELFFGEGSRLTVL.

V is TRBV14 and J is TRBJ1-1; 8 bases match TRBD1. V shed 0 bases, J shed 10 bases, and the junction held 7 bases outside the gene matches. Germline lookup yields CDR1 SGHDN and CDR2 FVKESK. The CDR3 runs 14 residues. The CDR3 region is CASSQEDRDRVAFF. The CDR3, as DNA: TGTGCCAGCAGCCAAGAGGACAGGGATAGGGTAGCTTTCTTT.

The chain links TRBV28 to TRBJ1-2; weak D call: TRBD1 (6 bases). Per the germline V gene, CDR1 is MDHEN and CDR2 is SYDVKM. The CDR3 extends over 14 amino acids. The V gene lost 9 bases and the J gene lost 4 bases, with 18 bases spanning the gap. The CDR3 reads CASAGGAGFYGYTF. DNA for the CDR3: TGTGCCAGTGCTGGGGGGGCTGGCTTCTATGGCTACACCTTC.

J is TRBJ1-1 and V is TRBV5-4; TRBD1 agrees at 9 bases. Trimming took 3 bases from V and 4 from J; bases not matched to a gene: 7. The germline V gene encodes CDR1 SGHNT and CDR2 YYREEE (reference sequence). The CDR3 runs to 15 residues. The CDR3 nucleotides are TGTGCCAGCAGCTCAACAGGGGGCCGGGGCACTGAAGCTTTCTTT. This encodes CASSSTGGRGTEAFF.

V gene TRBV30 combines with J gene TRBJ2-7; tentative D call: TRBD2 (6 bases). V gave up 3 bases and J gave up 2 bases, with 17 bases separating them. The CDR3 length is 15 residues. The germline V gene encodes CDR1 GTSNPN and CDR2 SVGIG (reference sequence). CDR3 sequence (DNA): TGTGCCTGGAGGGGCCAGCGGGCTCATGCCTACGAGCAGTACTTC. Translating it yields CAWRGQRAHAYEQYF.

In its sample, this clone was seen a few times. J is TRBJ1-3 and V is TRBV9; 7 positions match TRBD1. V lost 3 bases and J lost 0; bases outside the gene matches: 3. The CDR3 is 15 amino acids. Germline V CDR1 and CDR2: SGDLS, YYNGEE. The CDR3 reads CASSGDSLSGNTIYF. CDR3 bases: TGTGCCAGCAGCGGGGACAGCCTCTCTGGAAACACCATATATTTT.

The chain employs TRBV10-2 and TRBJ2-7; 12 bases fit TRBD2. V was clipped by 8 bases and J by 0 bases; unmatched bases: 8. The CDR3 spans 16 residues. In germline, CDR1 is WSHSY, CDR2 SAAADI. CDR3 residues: CASGGLTSGSSYEQYF. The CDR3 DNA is TGCGCCAGCGGGGGTCTGACTAGCGGGAGCTCCTACGAGCAGTACTTC.

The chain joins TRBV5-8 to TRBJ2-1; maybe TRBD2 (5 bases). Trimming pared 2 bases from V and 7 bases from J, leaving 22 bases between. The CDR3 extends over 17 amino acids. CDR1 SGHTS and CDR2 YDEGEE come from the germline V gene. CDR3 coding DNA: TGTGCCAGCAGCTTCCCCCTCGAGGGTCCTAGGGCGAATGAGCAGTTCTTC. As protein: CASSFPLEGPRANEQFF.

The CDR3 loop reads CARVGGGKTQYF. DNA for the CDR3: TGTGCCAGAGTAGGGGGGGGGAAGACCCAGTACTTC. The chain links TRBV19 to TRBJ2-5, with D possibly TRBD2 on 7 matching bases. V lost 9 bases, J lost 6 bases, and 14 bases lay in between. The CDR3 has 12 amino acids. Germline V gene data show CDR1 as LNHDA and CDR2 as SQIVND (reference sequence).

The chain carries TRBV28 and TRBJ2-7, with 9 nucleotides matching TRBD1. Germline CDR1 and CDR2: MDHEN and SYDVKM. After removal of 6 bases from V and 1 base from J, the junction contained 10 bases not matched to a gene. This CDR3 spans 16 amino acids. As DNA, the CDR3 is TGTGCCAGCAGCCCAAGGCCGGGACAGGGTTCCTACGAGCAGTACTTC. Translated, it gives CASSPRPGQGSYEQYF.

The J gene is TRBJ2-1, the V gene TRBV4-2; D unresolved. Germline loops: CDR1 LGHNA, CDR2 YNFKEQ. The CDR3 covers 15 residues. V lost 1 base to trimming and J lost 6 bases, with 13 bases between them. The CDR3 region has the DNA TGTGCCAGCAGCCAAGTTGGCGAGCGTTTCAATGAGCAGTTCTTC. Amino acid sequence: CASSQVGERFNEQFF.

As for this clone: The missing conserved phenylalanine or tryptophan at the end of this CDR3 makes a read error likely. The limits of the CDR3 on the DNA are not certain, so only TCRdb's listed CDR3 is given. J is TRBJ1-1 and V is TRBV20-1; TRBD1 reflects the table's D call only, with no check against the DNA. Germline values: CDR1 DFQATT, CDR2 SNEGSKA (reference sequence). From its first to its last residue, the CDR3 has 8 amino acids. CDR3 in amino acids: CSAGGGGL.

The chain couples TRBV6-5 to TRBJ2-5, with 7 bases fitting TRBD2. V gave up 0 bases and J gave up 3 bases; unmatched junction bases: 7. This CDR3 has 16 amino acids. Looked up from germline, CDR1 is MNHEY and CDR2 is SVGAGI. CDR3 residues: CASSYSSGTDKETQYF. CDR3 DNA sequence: TGTGCCAGCAGTTACTCGAGCGGGACGGACAAAGAGACCCAGTACTTC.

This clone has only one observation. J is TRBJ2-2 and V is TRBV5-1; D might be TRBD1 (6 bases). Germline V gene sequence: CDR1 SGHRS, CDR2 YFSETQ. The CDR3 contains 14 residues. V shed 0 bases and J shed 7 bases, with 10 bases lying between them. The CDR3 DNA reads TGCGCCAGCAGCTTGGGCCAGGGGAGCGGGGAGCTGTTTTTT. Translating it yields CASSLGQGSGELFF. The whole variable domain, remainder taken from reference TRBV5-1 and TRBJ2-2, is KAGVTQTPRYLIKTRGQQVTLSCSPISGHRSVSWYQQTPGQGLQFLFEYFSETQRNKGNFPGRFSGRQFSNSRSEMNVSTLELGDSALYLCASSLGQGSGELFFGEGSRLTVL.